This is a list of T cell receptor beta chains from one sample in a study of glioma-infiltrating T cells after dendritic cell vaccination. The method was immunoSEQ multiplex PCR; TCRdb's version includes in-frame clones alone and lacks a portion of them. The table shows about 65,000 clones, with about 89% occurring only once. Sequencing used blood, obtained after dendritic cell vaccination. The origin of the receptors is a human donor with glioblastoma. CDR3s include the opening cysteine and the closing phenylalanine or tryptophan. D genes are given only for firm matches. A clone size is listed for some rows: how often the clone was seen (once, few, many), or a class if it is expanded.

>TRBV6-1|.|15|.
CASSELGSSTDTQYF
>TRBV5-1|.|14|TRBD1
CASSLEQGRTEAFF
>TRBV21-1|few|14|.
CASSIVTGQHGYTF
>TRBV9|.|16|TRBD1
CASTPSGQGNTGELFF
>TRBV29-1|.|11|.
CSVEDLPSQHF
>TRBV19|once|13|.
CASSMRVDTEAFF
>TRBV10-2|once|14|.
CASSEAGGNTEAFF
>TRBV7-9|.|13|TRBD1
CASSSTGDNEQFF
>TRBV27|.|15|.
CASSLSQGFGNGYTF
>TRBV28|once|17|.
CASSLTPGTLWDYGYTF
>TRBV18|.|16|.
CASSTLQANVRNEQFF
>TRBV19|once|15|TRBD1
CARVVGQFMNTEAFF
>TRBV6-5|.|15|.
CASSYFAANTGELFF
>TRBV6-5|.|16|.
CASSYRQTGPNTEAFF
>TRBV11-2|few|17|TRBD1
CASSLGAGGTGNQPQHF
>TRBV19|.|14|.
CASSTGGFYHEQYF
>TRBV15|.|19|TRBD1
CATSRGFQGAGKANEKLFF
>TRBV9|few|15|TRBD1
CASSARTGETYEQYF
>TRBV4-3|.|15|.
CASSLSRGGSTEAFF
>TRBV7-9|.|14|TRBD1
CASSSDRAYTEAFF
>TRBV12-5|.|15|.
CASGPGQTFRETQYF
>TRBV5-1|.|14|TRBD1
CASTIGTVNYGYTF
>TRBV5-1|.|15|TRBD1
CASSLGTGAGAEAFF
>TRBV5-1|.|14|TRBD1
CASSQTGTRETQYF
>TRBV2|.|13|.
CASSVQGGTEAFF
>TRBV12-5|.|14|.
CASGLGTLEDTQYF
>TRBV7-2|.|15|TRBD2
CASSPRGAGGYTQYF
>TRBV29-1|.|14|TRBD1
CSVGDRGLNTEAFF
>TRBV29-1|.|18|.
CSWEDVVKGTVSNQPQHF
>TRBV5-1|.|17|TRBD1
CASSWERTGRIQETQYF
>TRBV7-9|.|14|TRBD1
CASSVTGTGVEQYF
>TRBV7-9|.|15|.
CASSLAAGVGHEQYF
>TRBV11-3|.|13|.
CASSLGPGDTQYF
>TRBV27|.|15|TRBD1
CASSGTGQGNQPQHF
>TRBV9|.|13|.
CASSVVPSGEAFF
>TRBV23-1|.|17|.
CASSQSGGTGENYGYTF
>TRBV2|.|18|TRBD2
CASRPGTSGRANYNEQFF
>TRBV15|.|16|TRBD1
CATSSHRGPRGLEAFF
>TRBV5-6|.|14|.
CASSLSNLNVAGYF
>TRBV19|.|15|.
CASSTQGAAGNTIYF
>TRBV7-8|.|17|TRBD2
CASSLGGGTEVSYEQYF
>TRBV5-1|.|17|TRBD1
CASSREPGQAPPGELFF
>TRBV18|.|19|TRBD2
CASSTMGAASGPPSYEQYF
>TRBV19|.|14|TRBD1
CASSVTGVLTEAFF
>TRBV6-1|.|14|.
CASTLGHKNTEAFF
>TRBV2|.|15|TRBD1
CASSELAGGFEKLFF
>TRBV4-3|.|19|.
CASSRARRGAEPSGNTIYF
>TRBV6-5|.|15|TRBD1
CASSSSRGSQETQYF
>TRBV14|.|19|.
CASSQESGDPGPRGQPQHF
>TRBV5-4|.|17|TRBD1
CASSQSSPGQYYYEQYF
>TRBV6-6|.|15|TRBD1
CASSPNSGTGTEAFF
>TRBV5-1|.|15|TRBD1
CASSQGQGAKNIQYF
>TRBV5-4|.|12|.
CASRFGNSPLHF
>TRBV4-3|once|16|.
CASSQDQRIGTNEQYF